This paragraph reports one T cell receptor beta chain. The antigen is undetermined. Every patient with CD3G deficiency had evidence of autoimmunity. The CDR3 consists of 11 residues. V lost 6 bases, J lost 8 bases, and 10 bases lay in between. Germline V gives CDR1 MNHNS, CDR2 SASEGT. Amplification used 52 TRBV primers and 13 TRBJ primers. Assay: immunoSEQ multiplex PCR; the TCRdb copy retains only in-frame clones and omits some. In the table there are 15,000 to 20,000 clones, approximately 92% of which are singletons. The data originate from a study of regulatory T cells. Study-level points and caveats: Patient CD8+ T cells trended nonsignificantly toward lower Shannon entropy than control CD8+ cells. In patients, unique TRB V-J pairs were restricted and V/J usage skewed, especially in Tregs.

The sequenced material came from CD8+ T cells sorted from blood. The clonotype was recovered from a person aged 18-35 years with CD3G deficiency. The chain recombines TRBV6-1 with TRBJ1-1, with D unresolved. The CDR3 loop reads CASRDPWEAFF. The CDR3, as DNA: TGTGCCAGCAGGGACCCCTGGGAAGCTTTCTTT.